Below, 15 T cell receptor beta chains from the same sample are listed, as sequenced in a study of cytomegalovirus exposure and HLA in healthy donors. In the PCR, 60 Vbeta and 13 Jbeta primers were used. Here immunoSEQ multiplex PCR was the method, and the copy in TCRdb shows in-frame clones only, minus some. The data hold some 56,000 clones, with about four fifths observed a single time. The sequencing input was PBMCs. The receptor source for this set is a woman aged 35 to 49 in good health and CMV-seronegative.

The CDR3 loop reads CASSLVSAGVREQYF. CDR3 sequence (DNA): TGTGCCAGCAGCTTAGTCTCAGCGGGAGTAAGGGAGCAGTACTTC. This chain uses TRBV7-2 with TRBJ2-7; TRBD2 aligns across 8 bases. The junction had 9 bases not matched to a gene; V was cut back by 1 base and J by 7 bases. Germline CDR1 and CDR2: SGHTA and FQGNSA. The CDR3 sequence is 15 residues long.

V is TRBV28 and J is TRBJ2-1; D gene ambiguous. This CDR3 contains 14 residues. V lost 7 bases and J 2 bases, leaving 12 bases between the germline ends. Germline V CDR1 and CDR2: MDHEN, SYDVKM. CDR3 bases: TGTGCCAGCAAGCCGCCGCTAACCTACAATGAGCAGTTCTTC. Residues: CASKPPLTYNEQFF.

This clone was observed a single time. The chain combines TRBV29-1 with TRBJ2-7; the match to TRBD2 covers 9 bases. CDR1 is SQVTM and CDR2 is ANQGSEA in the germline V gene. V lost 6 bases, J lost 1 base, and 4 bases stayed unmatched. The CDR3 sequence is 13 residues long. The chain's CDR3 is CSVILAGSYEQYF. CDR3 coding DNA: TGCAGCGTCATCCTAGCGGGGTCCTACGAGCAGTACTTC.

This chain connects TRBV11-2 to TRBJ2-7, with TRBD2 matching over 8 bases. V trimming: 4 bases; J trimming: 5 bases; junction bases outside the gene matches: 4. The V gene's germline CDR1 is SGHAT and CDR2 FQNNGV. This CDR3 is 13 amino acids long. The CDR3 DNA reads TGTGCCAGCAGCTCGGGACTAGGTGACGAGCAGTACTTC. This codes for CASSSGLGDEQYF. The whole variable domain, filled in from reference TRBV11-2 and TRBJ2-7, reads EAGVAQSPRYKIIEKRQSVAFWCNPISGHATLYWYQQILGQGPKLLIQFQNNGVVDDSQLPKDRFSAERLKGVDSTLKIQPAKLEDSAVYLCASSSGLGDEQYFGPGTRLTVT.

The CDR3 spells CASSFRGASTEAFF. The CDR3 DNA reads TGCGCCAGCAGCTTCCGGGGGGCGAGCACTGAAGCTTTCTTT. This chain uses TRBV5-1 with TRBJ1-1, with D possibly being TRBD1 (6 bases). CDR1 and CDR2 from the germline V gene are SGHRS and YFSETQ. V was trimmed by 2 bases and J by 4 bases, leaving 12 bases between them. The CDR3 has 14 residues.

This clone was counted only a few times. The genes are TRBV28 and TRBJ1-1; no reliable D call. The CDR3 is 14 amino acids. V gave up 1 base and J gave up 1 base, with 7 bases separating them. Per the germline V gene, CDR1 is MDHEN and CDR2 is SYDVKM. The CDR3 DNA reads as TGTGCCAGCAGTTTATTATACGGGAACACTGAAGCTTTCTTT. Translation: CASSLLYGNTEAFF.

The chain carries TRBV28 and TRBJ2-2; D may be TRBD1 (6 bases). Looked up from germline, CDR1 is MDHEN and CDR2 is SYDVKM. Between the trimmed V and J ends, which lost 5 bases and 6 bases, there was a span of 10 bases. This CDR3 is 13 amino acids long. The CDR3 DNA reads TGTGCCAGCAGTCCCCAGGGGTCCGGGGAGCTGTTTTTT. It specifies CASSPQGSGELFF.

The table lists this clone with a few counts. The V call is TRBV7-2, the J call TRBJ1-2; 9 positions match TRBD1. J lost 6 bases, V lost 1 base, and 0 bases had no gene match. This CDR3 comprises 13 residues. Germline V gene data show CDR1 as SGHTA and CDR2 as FQGNSA. In nucleotides, the CDR3 is TGTGCCAGCAGCTTAGGACAGGGGGATGGCTACACCTTC. Protein sequence: CASSLGQGDGYTF. The full variable domain, rest sourced from reference TRBV7-2 and TRBJ1-2, is GAGVSQSPSNKVTEKGKDVELRCDPISGHTALYWYRQSLGQGLEFLIYFQGNSAPDKSGLPSDRFSAERTGGSVSTLTIQRTQQEDSAVYLCASSLGQGDGYTFGSGTRLTVV.

V gene TRBV28 combines with J gene TRBJ1-2; D call uncertain. V lost 5 bases and J lost 1, with 2 bases in between. The CDR3 has 11 residues. From germline, CDR1 is MDHEN and CDR2 SYDVKM. CDR3 protein: CASSLNYGYTF. The CDR3 DNA sequence: TGTGCCAGCAGTCTTAACTATGGCTACACCTTC.

This chain connects TRBV28 to TRBJ1-2, with 9 bases matching TRBD1. J lost 8 bases, V lost 8 bases, and 15 bases had no gene match. Germline V gene data show CDR1 as MDHEN and CDR2 as SYDVKM. The CDR3 covers 15 residues. The CDR3 is CASQVPGQGIRGYTF. CDR3 nucleotides: TGTGCCAGCCAAGTCCCGGGACAGGGAATAAGGGGCTACACCTTC.

This chain links TRBV19 with TRBJ2-5, with a weak D call TRBD1 (5 bases). This CDR3 has 13 amino acids. Deletions cut 3 bases from V and 3 bases from J, with 8 bases between. Germline assignment: CDR1 LNHDA and CDR2 SQIVND (reference sequence). This chain's CDR3 is CASSIPREETQYF. The DNA of the CDR3 is TGTGCCAGTAGTATCCCCAGGGAAGAGACCCAGTACTTC.

The rearrangement links TRBV7-2 to TRBJ1-5, with 8 bases aligning to TRBD1. The CDR3 is made up of 15 amino acids. Germline lookup yields CDR1 SGHTA and CDR2 FQGNSA. V dropped 1 base and J dropped 6; count of bases not matched to a gene: 5. In DNA form, the CDR3 reads TGTGCCAGCAGCTTAGGAGGACAGGGTCTTCAGCCCCAGCATTTT. It specifies CASSLGGQGLQPQHF.

The gene calls are TRBV6-5 and TRBJ1-1; weak D call: TRBD1 (6 bases). With 6 bases removed from V and 8 bases from J, the gap between germline ends came to 13 bases. Germline V gene data show CDR1 as MNHEY and CDR2 as SVGAGI. The CDR3 has 12 residues. DNA of the CDR3: TGTGCCAGCAGGCAGACAGGATCCGAAGCTTTCTTT. Protein: CASRQTGSEAFF.

This clone has more than one count but fewer than ten. This chain joins TRBV11-3 and TRBJ1-1; a weak D match, TRBD1 (6 bases). V was shortened by 5 bases and J by 1 base, with 8 bases between the two germline ends. Germline-derived CDR1 and CDR2 are SGHNT and YENEEA. The CDR3 contains 13 residues. CDR3 nucleotides: TGTGCCAGCAGCCAGACAGGGAACACTGAAGCTTTCTTT. Translated: CASSQTGNTEAFF.

The V and J genes are TRBV9 and TRBJ2-1; D possibly corresponds to TRBD2 (6 bases). V lost 0 bases to trimming and J lost 3 bases, with 10 bases between them. The germline V gene encodes CDR1 SGDLS and CDR2 YYNGEE. This CDR3 has 15 amino acids. The chain's CDR3 is CASSVAGGIYNEQFF. The CDR3 coding sequence is TGTGCCAGCAGCGTAGCTGGCGGGATCTACAATGAGCAGTTCTTC.